Listed below are T cell receptor beta chains from one sample, sequenced in a study of T cell responses to AZD1222 COVID-19 vaccine. Sequencing used immunoSEQ multiplex PCR; TCRdb keeps in-frame clones, though not all of them. The profile shows about 120,000 clones, 87% of them singletons. This specimen consisted of peripheral blood, obtained on day 0 of AZD1222 vaccination. All receptors derive from an adult in good health. CDR3s include the opening cysteine and the closing phenylalanine or tryptophan. Each record gives: J gene, D gene, V gene, clone size, CDR3 protein, CDR3 DNA. D genes are given only for firm matches. Clone size, where shown, is once, few, many, or a class for clones that have expanded.

TRBJ2-2 - TRBV24-1 - CATSGRGNTGELFF TGTGCCACCAGTGGCAGGGGAAACACCGGGGAGCTGTTTTTT
TRBJ2-1 - TRBV3-1/TRBV3-2 - CASSQLLRYNEQFF TGTGCCAGCAGCCAACTGTTAAGGTACAATGAGCAGTTCTTC
TRBJ1-5 - TRBV18 - CASSPQRGQPQHF TGTGCCAGCTCACCACAGCGCGGGCAGCCCCAGCATTTT
TRBJ2-7 - TRBV5-4 - CASSPGPVNGIDEQYF TGTGCCAGCAGCCCTGGGCCCGTAAATGGGATCGACGAGCAGTACTTC
TRBJ2-7 TRBD2 TRBV19 once CASSIGGLAKGSYEQYF TGTGCCAGTAGTATAGGAGGACTAGCGAAAGGCTCCTACGAGCAGTACTTC
TRBJ2-1 - TRBV4-3 - CASSQESGFNEQFF TGCGCCAGCAGCCAAGAGTCCGGGTTCAATGAGCAGTTCTTC
TRBJ1-3 - TRBV9 - CASSVEGMGLSGNTIYF TGTGCCAGCAGCGTAGAGGGTATGGGGCTCTCTGGAAACACCATATATTTT
TRBJ1-1 - TRBV6-5 - CASRLWQNGNTEAFF TGTGCCAGCAGGTTGTGGCAGAATGGGAACACTGAAGCTTTCTTT
TRBJ2-7 - TRBV2 few CASSPDTGHEQYF TGTGCCAGCTCCCCTGATACAGGGCACGAGCAGTACTTC
TRBJ1-1 TRBD1 TRBV7-9 - CASKQDRENTEAFF TGTGCCAGCAAGCAGGACAGGGAGAACACTGAAGCTTTCTTT
TRBJ2-3 TRBD2 TRBV18 - CASSPGGRGSDTQYF TGTGCCAGCTCACCGGGCGGGAGAGGCTCAGATACGCAGTATTTT
TRBJ2-2 - TRBV14 - CASSQDILTFGTGELFF TGTGCCAGCAGCCAAGATATTTTGACATTTGGCACCGGGGAGCTGTTTTTT
TRBJ1-2 TRBD1 TRBV28 once CASRPGTVYGYTF TGTGCCAGCAGACCTGGGACAGTCTATGGCTACACCTTC
TRBJ2-4 - TRBV10-2 - CASSEQGTAKNIQYF TGCGCCAGCAGTGAGCAGGGGACAGCCAAAAACATTCAGTACTTC
TRBJ2-2 TRBD2 TRBV7-6 - CASSLPEGGSSGELFF TGTGCCAGCAGCTTACCTGAGGGCGGGAGTTCCGGGGAGCTGTTTTTT
TRBJ2-7 - TRBV4-3 - CASSQGEYGGTPYEQYF TGCGCCAGCAGCCAAGGCGAGTATGGCGGGACACCATACGAGCAGTACTTC
TRBJ1-1 TRBD1 TRBV27 - CASSLYKTGDTEAFF TGTGCCAGCAGTTTATACAAAACAGGGGACACTGAAGCTTTCTTT
TRBJ1-1 - TRBV7-3 - CASSLKGGTEAFF TGTGCCAGCAGCTTAAAGGGGGGCACTGAAGCTTTCTTT
TRBJ2-2 - TRBV12-5 - CASGSPNTGELFF TGTGCTAGTGGTTCCCCTAACACCGGGGAGCTGTTTTTT
TRBJ2-5 TRBD2 TRBV3-1/TRBV3-2 - CASSQLYGGSRETQYF TGTGCCAGCAGCCAATTATACGGGGGGTCGCGTGAGACCCAGTACTTC
TRBJ2-1 - TRBV5-4 few CASSLDEAIFEQFF TGTGCCAGCAGCTTGGACGAGGCCATCTTTGAGCAGTTCTTC
TRBJ2-5 - TRBV5-4 few CASSLVGFLETQYF TGTGCCAGCAGCTTGGTAGGGTTCTTAGAGACCCAGTACTTC
TRBJ1-5 TRBD1 TRBV28 - CASYRRGQGNQPQHF TGTGCCAGCTACCGTCGGGGACAGGGCAATCAGCCCCAGCATTTT
TRBJ1-2 TRBD1 TRBV6-6 - CASSRSHPGQGFYGYTF TGTGCCAGCAGCCGATCTCATCCGGGACAGGGCTTTTATGGCTACACCTTC
TRBJ1-2 TRBD1 TRBV15 - CATSRGQGYGYTF TGTGCCACCAGCAGGGGACAGGGCTATGGCTACACCTTC
TRBJ2-7 - TRBV2 few CASAFRETYEQYF TGTGCCAGCGCGTTTCGGGAGACCTACGAGCAGTACTTC
TRBJ2-2 - TRBV11-3 - CASSSSLPGELFF TGTGCCAGCAGCTCTAGTCTTCCCGGGGAGCTGTTTTTT
TRBJ2-1 TRBD2 TRBV11-1 - CASSLGTTISNEQFF TGTGCCAGCAGCCTCGGGACTACAATCTCCAATGAGCAGTTCTTC
TRBJ2-7 TRBD2 TRBV25-1 - CASSVTSGGGEQYF TGTGCCAGCAGTGTAACTAGCGGGGGCGGGGAGCAGTACTTC
TRBJ1-2 - TRBV28 once CASSLGNRVGGYTF TGTGCCAGCAGTTTAGGAAACAGGGTGGGTGGCTACACCTTC
TRBJ2-7 - TRBV5-6 - CASSPETELGYEQYF TGTGCCAGCAGCCCTGAGACAGAGCTAGGGTACGAGCAGTACTTC
TRBJ1-1 TRBD1 TRBV5-6 - CASSTGTGARGNTEAFF TGTGCCAGCAGCACAGGGACAGGGGCTCGTGGGAACACTGAAGCTTTCTTT
TRBJ2-2 - TRBV29-1 - CSAWGTTGELFF TGCAGCGCCTGGGGGACGACCGGGGAGCTGTTTTTT
TRBJ1-1 - TRBV12-3/TRBV12-4 - CASSRMNTEAFF TGTGCCAGCAGCAGGATGAACACTGAAGCTTTCTTT
TRBJ1-2 - TRBV7-2 - CASRSPSGWTGAGGYTF TGTGCCAGCAGGTCCCCGAGTGGGTGGACGGGGGCGGGTGGCTACACCTTC
TRBJ2-1 TRBD2 TRBV7-7 - CASSSGLADNEQFF TGTGCTAGCAGCTCGGGACTAGCGGACAATGAGCAGTTCTTC
TRBJ1-6 - TRBV9 - CASSTSGAPLHF TGTGCCAGCAGCACGTCGGGAGCACCCCTCCACTTT
TRBJ2-5 - TRBV7-9 - CASSLSSETQYF TGTGCCAGCAGCTTATCGTCGGAGACCCAGTACTTC
TRBJ1-5 - TRBV11-2 - CASSLGGDQPQHF TGTGCCAGCAGCCTGGGAGGGGATCAGCCCCAGCATTTT
TRBJ2-3 - TRBV6-2/TRBV6-3 - CASSYDLAKQKSTDTQYF TGTGCCAGCAGTTACGACCTTGCGAAGCAGAAGTCCACAGATACGCAGTATTTT
TRBJ2-1 TRBD1 TRBV24-1 - CATSWGQGAGEQFF TGTGCCACCAGCTGGGGACAGGGGGCCGGTGAGCAGTTCTTC
TRBJ2-5 TRBD2 TRBV6-6 - CASTRLAGARETQYF TGTGCCAGCACCAGACTAGCGGGAGCACGGGAGACCCAGTACTTC
TRBJ2-3 - TRBV5-8 - CASSLGSGTDTQYF TGTGCCAGCAGCTTGGGTAGCGGCACAGATACGCAGTATTTT
TRBJ1-1 - TRBV6-5 - CASSYTQSGAGTEAFF TGTGCCAGCAGTTACACGCAGTCCGGGGCGGGGACTGAAGCTTTCTTT
TRBJ2-1 - TRBV12-3/TRBV12-4 - CASRSDSNEQFF TGTGCCAGCAGATCGGACAGCAATGAGCAGTTCTTC
TRBJ2-1 - TRBV4-1 - CASSINNEQFF TGCGCCAGCAGCATCAACAATGAGCAGTTCTTC
TRBJ2-3 - TRBV29-1 - CSVEVSGDSDTQYF TGCAGCGTTGAAGTATCGGGGGACTCAGATACGCAGTATTTT